What follows describes a single T cell receptor beta chain. V dropped 1 base and J dropped 4 bases, with 8 bases sitting between them. The germline V gene encodes CDR1 SGHDT and CDR2 YYEEEE. This CDR3 contains 13 residues. This sample was included in a study of blood T cell repertoires in COVID-19. Sequencing was performed with immunoSEQ multiplex PCR; in TCRdb, only in-frame clones are kept and a portion is missing. Of roughly 280,000 clones listed, around nine tenths are singletons. This rearrangement joins TRBV5-6 to TRBJ1-2; D is possibly TRBD1 (5 bases). The sequenced material came from peripheral blood. The TCR comes from a woman aged 55-69 years with COVID-19, enrolled during active disease. CDR3 nucleotides: TGTGCCAGCAGCTTGACAGGTGTCTATGGCTACACCTTC. This codes for CASSLTGVYGYTF.